This TCR beta chain was obtained from a study of blood T cell repertoires in COVID-19. Across the whole study: Sites in the United States, Italy and Spain provided acute and convalescent COVID-19 samples. The cDNA or gDNA used as material had been derived from T cells, B-cell-depleted T cells, or PBMCs.

This clone appeared a single time. The germline V gene encodes CDR1 SGHNT and CDR2 YENEEA. V trimming: 1 base; J trimming: 2 bases; junction bases outside the gene matches: 6. This CDR3 is built from 16 residues. Donors in Cohort 3 counted as recovered after two negative PCRs, clearance, or symptom resolution. Authors' methods: Cell counts per sample came from amplifying reference gene primers. Sequencing was performed with immunoSEQ multiplex PCR; in TCRdb, only in-frame clones are kept and a portion is missing. The D gene and trimming were derived from the DNA, and the V and J assignments and clone size from that table. The sample records about 220,000 clones, 65% to 85% being singletons.

The chain has TRBV11-3 and TRBJ2-5, with 8 bases fitting TRBD1. This clonotype originated in an older woman who had recovered from COVID-19. Source material: PBMCs or T cells enriched from blood (not recorded which). The CDR3 loop is CASSLGTGWGQETQYF. The CDR3 DNA sequence: TGTGCCAGCAGCTTAGGGACAGGGTGGGGGCAAGAGACCCAGTACTTC.